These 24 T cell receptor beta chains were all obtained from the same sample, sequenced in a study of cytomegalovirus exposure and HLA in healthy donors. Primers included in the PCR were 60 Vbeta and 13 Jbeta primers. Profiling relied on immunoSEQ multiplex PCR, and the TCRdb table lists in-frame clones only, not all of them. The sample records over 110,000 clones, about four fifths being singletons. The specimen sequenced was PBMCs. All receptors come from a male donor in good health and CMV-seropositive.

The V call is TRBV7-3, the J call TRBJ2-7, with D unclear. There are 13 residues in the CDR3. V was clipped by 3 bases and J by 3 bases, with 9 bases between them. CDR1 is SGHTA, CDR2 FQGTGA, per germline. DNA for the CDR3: TGTGCCAGCAGCTTCGACATCAACTACGAGCAGTACTTC. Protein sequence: CASSFDINYEQYF.

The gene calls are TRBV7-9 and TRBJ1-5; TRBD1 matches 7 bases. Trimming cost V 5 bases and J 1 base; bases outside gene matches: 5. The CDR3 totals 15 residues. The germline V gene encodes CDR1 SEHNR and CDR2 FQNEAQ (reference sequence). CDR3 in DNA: TGTGCCAGCAGCGAACAGGGGAACAGCAATCAGCCCCAGCATTTT. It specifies CASSEQGNSNQPQHF. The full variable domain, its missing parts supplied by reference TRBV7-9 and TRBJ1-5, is DTGVSQNPRHKITKRGQNVTFRCDPISEHNRLYWYRQTLGQGPEFLTYFQNEAQLEKSRLLSDRFSAERPKGSFSTLEIQRTEQGDSAMYLCASSEQGNSNQPQHFGDGTRLSIL.

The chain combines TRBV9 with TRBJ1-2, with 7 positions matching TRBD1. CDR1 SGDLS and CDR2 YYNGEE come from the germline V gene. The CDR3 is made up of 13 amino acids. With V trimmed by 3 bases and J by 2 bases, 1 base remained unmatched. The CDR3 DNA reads TGTGCCAGCAGCGAGGGACAGAACTATGGCTACACCTTC. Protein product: CASSEGQNYGYTF.

The CDR3 nucleotides are TGCGCCAGCAGCCAAGGCGGGGCTGAAGCTTTCTTT. Amino acid sequence: CASSQGGAEAFF. J is TRBJ1-1 and V is TRBV4-1; D unresolved. Germline V gives CDR1 MGHRA, CDR2 YSYEKL. This CDR3 has 12 residues. With 1 base removed from V and 6 bases from J, the gap between germline ends came to 6 bases.

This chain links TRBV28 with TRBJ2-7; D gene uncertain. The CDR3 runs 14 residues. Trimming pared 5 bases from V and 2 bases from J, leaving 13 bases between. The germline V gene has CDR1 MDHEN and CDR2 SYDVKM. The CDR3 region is CASSKARGTYEQYF. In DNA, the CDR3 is TGTGCCAGCAGTAAGGCTAGAGGTACCTACGAGCAGTACTTC.

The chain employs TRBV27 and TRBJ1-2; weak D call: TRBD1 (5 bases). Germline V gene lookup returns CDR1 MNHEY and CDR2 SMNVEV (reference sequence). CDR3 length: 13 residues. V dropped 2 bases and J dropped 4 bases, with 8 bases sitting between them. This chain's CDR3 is CASSLRQGYGYTF. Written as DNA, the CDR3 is TGTGCCAGCAGTTTAAGGCAGGGCTATGGCTACACCTTC.

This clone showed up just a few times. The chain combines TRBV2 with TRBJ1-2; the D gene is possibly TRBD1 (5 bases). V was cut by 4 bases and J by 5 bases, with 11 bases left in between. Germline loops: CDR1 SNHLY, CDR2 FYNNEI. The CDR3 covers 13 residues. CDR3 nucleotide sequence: TGTGCCAGCAGTGTACAGGAGTTATATGGCTACACCTTC. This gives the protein CASSVQELYGYTF. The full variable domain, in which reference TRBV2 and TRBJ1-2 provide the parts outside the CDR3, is EPEVTQTPSHQVTQMGQEVILRCVPISNHLYFYWYRQILGQKVEFLVSFYNNEISEKSEIFDDQFSVERPDGSNFTLKIRSTKLEDSAMYFCASSVQELYGYTFGSGTRLTVV.

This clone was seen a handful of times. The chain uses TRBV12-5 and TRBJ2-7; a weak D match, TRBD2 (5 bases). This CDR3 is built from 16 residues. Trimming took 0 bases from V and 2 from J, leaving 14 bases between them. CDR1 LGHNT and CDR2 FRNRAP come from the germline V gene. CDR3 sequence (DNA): TGTGCTAGTGGTTTGGTACTAGGCCAAGGCACCTACGAGCAGTACTTC. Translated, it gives CASGLVLGQGTYEQYF. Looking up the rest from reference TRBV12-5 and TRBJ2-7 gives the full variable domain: DARVTQTPRHKVTEMGQEVTMRCQPILGHNTVFWYRQTMMQGLELLAYFRNRAPLDDSGMPKDRFSAEMPDATLATLKIQPSEPRDSAVYFCASGLVLGQGTYEQYFGPGTRLTVT.

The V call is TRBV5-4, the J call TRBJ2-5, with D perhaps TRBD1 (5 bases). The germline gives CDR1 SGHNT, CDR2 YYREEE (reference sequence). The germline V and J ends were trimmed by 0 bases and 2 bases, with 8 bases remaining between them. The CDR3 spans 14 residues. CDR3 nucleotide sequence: TGTGCCAGCAGCTTGGCCAGGGCTCAAGAGACCCAGTACTTC. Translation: CASSLARAQETQYF.

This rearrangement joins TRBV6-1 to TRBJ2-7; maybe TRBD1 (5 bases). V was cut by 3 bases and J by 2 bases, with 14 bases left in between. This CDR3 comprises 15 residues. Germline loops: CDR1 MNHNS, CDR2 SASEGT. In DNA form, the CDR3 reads TGTGCCAGCAGTGATCAGGGTTCCCCTCCCTACGAGCAGTACTTC. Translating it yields CASSDQGSPPYEQYF.

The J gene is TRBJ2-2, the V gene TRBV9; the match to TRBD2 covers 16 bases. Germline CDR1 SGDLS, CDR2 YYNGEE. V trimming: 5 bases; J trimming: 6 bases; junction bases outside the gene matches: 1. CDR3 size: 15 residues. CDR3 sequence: CASRGLAGGPGELFF. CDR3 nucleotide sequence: TGTGCCAGCAGGGGACTAGCGGGAGGGCCCGGGGAGCTGTTTTTT.

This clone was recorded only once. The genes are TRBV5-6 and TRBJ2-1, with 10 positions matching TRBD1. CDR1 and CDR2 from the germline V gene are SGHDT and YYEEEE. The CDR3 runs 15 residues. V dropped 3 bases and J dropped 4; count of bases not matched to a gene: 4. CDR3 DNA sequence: TGTGCCAGCAGCTACCCGGGACAGGGGTACAATGAGCAGTTCTTC. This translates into CASSYPGQGYNEQFF. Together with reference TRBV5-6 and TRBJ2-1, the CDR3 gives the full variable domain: DAGVTQSPTHLIKTRGQQVTLRCSPKSGHDTVSWYQQALGQGPQFIFQYYEEEERQRGNFPDRFSGHQFPNYSSELNVNALLLGDSALYLCASSYPGQGYNEQFFGPGTRLTVL.

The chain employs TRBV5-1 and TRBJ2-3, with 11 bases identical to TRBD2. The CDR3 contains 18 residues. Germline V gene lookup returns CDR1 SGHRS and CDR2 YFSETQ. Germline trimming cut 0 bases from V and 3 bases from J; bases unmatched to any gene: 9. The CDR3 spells CASSLGTSGSVGTDTQYF. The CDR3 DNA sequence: TGCGCCAGCAGCTTGGGAACTAGCGGGAGTGTGGGTACAGATACGCAGTATTTT.

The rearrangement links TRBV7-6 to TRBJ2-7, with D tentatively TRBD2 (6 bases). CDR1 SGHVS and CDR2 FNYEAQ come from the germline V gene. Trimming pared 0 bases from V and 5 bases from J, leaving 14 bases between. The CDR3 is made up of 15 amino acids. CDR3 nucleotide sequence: TGTGCCAGCAGCTTAGCGGGGTCGGGAGTCCACGAGCAGTACTTC. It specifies CASSLAGSGVHEQYF. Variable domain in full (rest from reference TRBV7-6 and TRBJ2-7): GAGVSQSPRYKVTKRGQDVALRCDPISGHVSLYWYRQALGQGPEFLTYFNYEAQQDKSGLPNDRFSAERPEGSISTLTIQRTEQRDSAMYRCASSLAGSGVHEQYFGPGTRLTVT.

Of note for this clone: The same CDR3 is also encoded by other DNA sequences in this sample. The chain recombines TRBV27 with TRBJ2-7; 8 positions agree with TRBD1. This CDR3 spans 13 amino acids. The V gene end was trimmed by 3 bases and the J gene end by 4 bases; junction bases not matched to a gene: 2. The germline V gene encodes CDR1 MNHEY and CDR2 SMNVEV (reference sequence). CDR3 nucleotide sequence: TGTGCCAGCAGTTTCGGACAGGGATACGAGCAGTACTTC. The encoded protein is CASSFGQGYEQYF.

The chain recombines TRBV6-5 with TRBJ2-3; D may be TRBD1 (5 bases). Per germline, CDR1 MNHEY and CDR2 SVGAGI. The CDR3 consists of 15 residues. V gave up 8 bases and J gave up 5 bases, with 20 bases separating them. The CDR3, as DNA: TGTGCCAGCCGAAGGACATCCGCACACGAAGATACGCAGTATTTT. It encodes CASRRTSAHEDTQYF.

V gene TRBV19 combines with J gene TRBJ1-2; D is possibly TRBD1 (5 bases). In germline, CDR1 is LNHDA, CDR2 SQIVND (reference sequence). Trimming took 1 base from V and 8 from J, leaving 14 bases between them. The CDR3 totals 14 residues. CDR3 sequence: CASSIGAQELGYTF. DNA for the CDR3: TGTGCCAGTAGTATAGGTGCACAGGAACTCGGCTACACCTTC.

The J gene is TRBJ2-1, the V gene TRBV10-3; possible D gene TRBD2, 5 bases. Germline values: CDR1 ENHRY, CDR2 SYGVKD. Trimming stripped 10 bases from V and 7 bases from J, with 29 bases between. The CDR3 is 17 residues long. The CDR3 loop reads CATTATLVATRGNEQFF. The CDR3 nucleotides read TGTGCCACCACGGCTACTCTGGTGGCCACGAGAGGGAATGAGCAGTTCTTC.

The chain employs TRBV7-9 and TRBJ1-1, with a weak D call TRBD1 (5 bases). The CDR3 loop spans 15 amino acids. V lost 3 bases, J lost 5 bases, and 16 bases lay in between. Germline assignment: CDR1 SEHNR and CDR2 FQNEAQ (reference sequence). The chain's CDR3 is CASSFPGLGLTEAFF. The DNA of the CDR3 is TGTGCCAGCAGCTTCCCGGGACTGGGATTAACTGAAGCTTTCTTT.

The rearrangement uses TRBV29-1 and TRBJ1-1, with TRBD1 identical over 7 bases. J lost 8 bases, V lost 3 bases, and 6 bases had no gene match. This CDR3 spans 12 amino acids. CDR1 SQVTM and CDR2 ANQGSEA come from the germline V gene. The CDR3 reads CSVEFTGAEAFF. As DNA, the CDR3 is TGCAGCGTTGAGTTCACAGGGGCAGAAGCTTTCTTT.

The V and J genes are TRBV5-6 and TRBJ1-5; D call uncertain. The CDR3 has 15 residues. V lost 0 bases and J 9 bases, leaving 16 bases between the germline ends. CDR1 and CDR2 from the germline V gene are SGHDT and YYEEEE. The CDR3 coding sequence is TGTGCCAGCAGCTTGGCGGGTCTCGCAAGAGGGCCCCAGCATTTT. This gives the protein CASSLAGLARGPQHF.

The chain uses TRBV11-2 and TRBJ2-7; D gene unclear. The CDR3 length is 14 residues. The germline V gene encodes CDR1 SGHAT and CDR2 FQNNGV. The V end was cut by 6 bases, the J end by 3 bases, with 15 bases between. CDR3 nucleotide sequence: TGTGCCAGCAGGTCTAGTAGTTTGTTCTACGAGCAGTACTTC. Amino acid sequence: CASRSSSLFYEQYF.

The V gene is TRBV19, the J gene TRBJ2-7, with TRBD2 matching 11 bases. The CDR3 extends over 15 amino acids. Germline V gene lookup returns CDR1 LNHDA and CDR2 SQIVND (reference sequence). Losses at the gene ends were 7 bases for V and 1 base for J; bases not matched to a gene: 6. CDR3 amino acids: CASTTSGESSYEQYF. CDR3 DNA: TGTGCCAGTACGACTAGCGGGGAAAGTTCCTACGAGCAGTACTTC.

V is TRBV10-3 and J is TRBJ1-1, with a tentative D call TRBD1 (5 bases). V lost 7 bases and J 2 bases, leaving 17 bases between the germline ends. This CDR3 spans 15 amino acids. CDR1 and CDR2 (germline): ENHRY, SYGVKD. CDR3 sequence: CAINEDMWGNTEAFF. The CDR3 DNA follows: TGTGCCATCAACGAGGACATGTGGGGAAACACTGAAGCTTTCTTT.